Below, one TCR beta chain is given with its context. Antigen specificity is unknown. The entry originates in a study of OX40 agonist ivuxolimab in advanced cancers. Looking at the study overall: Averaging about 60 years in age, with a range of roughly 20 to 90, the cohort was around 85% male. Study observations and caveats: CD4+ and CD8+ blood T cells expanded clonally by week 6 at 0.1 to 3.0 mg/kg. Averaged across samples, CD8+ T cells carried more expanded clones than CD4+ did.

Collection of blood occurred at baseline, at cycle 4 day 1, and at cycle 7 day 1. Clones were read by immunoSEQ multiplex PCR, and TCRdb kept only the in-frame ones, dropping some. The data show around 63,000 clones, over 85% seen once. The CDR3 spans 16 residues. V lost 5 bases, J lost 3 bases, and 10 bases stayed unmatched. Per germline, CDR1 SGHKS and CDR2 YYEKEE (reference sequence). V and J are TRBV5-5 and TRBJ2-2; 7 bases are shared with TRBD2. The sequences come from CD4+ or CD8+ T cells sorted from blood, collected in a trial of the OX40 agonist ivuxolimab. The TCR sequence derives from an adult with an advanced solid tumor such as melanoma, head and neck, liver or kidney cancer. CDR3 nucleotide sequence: TGTGCCAGCAGAGCCCTAGCGGCCACCTACACCGGGGAGCTGTTTTTT. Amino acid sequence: CASRALAATYTGELFF.